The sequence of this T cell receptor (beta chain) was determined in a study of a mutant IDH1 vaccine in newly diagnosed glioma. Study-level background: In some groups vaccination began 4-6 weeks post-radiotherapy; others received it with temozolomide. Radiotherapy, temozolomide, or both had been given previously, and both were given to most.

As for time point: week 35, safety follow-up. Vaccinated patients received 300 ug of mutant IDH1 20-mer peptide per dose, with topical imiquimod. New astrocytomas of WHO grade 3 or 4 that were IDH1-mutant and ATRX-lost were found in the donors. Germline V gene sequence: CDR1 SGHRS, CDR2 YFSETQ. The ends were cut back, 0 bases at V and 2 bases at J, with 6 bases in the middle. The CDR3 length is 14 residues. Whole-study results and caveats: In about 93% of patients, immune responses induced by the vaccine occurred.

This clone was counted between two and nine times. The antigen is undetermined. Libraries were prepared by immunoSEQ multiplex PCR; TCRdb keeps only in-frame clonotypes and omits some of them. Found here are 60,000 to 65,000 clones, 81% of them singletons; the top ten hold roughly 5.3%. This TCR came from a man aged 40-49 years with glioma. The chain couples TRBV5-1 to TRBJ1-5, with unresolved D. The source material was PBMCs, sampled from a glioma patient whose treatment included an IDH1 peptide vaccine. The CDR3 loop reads CASSLEAGNQPQHF. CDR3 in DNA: TGCGCCAGCAGCTTGGAGGCAGGCAATCAGCCCCAGCATTTT.